The 25 T cell receptor beta chains presented below share a single source sample, sequenced in a study of cytomegalovirus exposure and HLA in healthy donors. Amplification used 60 Vbeta primers and 13 Jbeta primers. Assay used: immunoSEQ multiplex PCR; TCRdb lists only in-frame clones, some missing. The data contain about 200,000 clones, roughly 87% of them singletons. The sequenced sample consisted of PBMCs. Receptors originate from a boy between 2 and 10 years old in good health and CMV-seronegative.

The V call is TRBV30, the J call TRBJ1-2; a weak D match, TRBD1 (6 bases). V was clipped by 8 bases and J by 7 bases, with 23 bases between them. The CDR3 sequence is 14 residues long. CDR1 is GTSNPN, CDR2 SVGIG, per germline (reference sequence). Here the CDR3 reads CAGKQGIEWGGYTF. CDR3 DNA: TGTGCCGGAAAACAGGGCATCGAATGGGGTGGCTACACCTTC.

V gene TRBV28 combines with J gene TRBJ2-7; the match to TRBD2 covers 11 bases. The trim removed 2 bases at V and 0 bases at J, leaving 12 bases unmatched. This CDR3 is 19 amino acids long. Germline V gene lookup returns CDR1 MDHEN and CDR2 SYDVKM. The CDR3 protein is CASSLGQAGLAALSYEQYF. DNA of the CDR3: TGTGCCAGCAGTTTAGGGCAGGCGGGACTAGCGGCCCTCTCCTACGAGCAGTACTTC.

The CDR3 nucleotides are TGTGCCAGCAGTGACCCGACAGCGTTTAGCAATCAGCCCCAGCATTTT. The encoded protein is CASSDPTAFSNQPQHF. The gene calls are TRBV6-4 and TRBJ1-5, with D possibly TRBD1 on 5 matching bases. V lost 2 bases and J lost 0, with 11 bases in between. The CDR3 sequence is 16 residues long. From germline, CDR1 is MRHNA and CDR2 SNTAGT.

The J gene is TRBJ2-1, the V gene TRBV7-2, with D perhaps TRBD2 (5 bases). In germline, CDR1 is SGHTA, CDR2 FQGNSA. The CDR3 loop spans 17 amino acids. V was cut by 5 bases and J by 4 bases, with 21 bases left in between. CDR3 coding DNA: TGTACCAGCAGCCCGCCCGAGGACTGGAATCCTTACAATGAGCAGTTCTTC. It yields the protein CTSSPPEDWNPYNEQFF. Full variable domain (rest looked up from reference TRBV7-2 and TRBJ2-1): GAGVSQSPSNKVTEKGKDVELRCDPISGHTALYWYRQSLGQGLEFLIYFQGNSAPDKSGLPSDRFSAERTGGSVSTLTIQRTQQEDSAVYLCTSSPPEDWNPYNEQFFGPGTRLTVL.

V gene TRBV25-1 combines with J gene TRBJ1-1; a weak D match, TRBD1 (6 bases). This CDR3 contains 13 residues. V gave up 5 bases and J gave up 6 bases, with 13 bases separating them. The germline gives CDR1 MGHDK, CDR2 SYGVNS. The CDR3 is CASSRGGPSEAFF. As DNA, the CDR3 is TGTGCCAGCAGTAGAGGGGGTCCGTCTGAAGCTTTCTTT.

This clone has just a few counts. This chain links TRBV7-9 with TRBJ2-2; 7 nucleotides line up with TRBD2. Germline CDR1 and CDR2: SEHNR and FQNEAQ (reference sequence). The V and J ends lost 0 bases and 6 bases, in that order; junction bases with no gene match: 4. The CDR3 runs to 15 residues. The CDR3 DNA reads as TGTGCCAGCAGCTTAGCGGGAGGGCTAGCCGGGGAGCTGTTTTTT. This encodes CASSLAGGLAGELFF. The whole variable domain, filled in from reference TRBV7-9 and TRBJ2-2, reads DTGVSQNPRHKITKRGQNVTFRCDPISEHNRLYWYRQTLGQGPEFLTYFQNEAQLEKSRLLSDRFSAERPKGSFSTLEIQRTEQGDSAMYLCASSLAGGLAGELFFGEGSRLTVL.

The J gene is TRBJ1-2, the V gene TRBV2, with D unclear. Germline V gives CDR1 SNHLY, CDR2 FYNNEI. Trimming shortened V by 2 bases and J by 0 bases, and 16 bases separated the two germline ends. This CDR3 is 17 amino acids long. CDR3: CASSEYGSSGANYGYTF. CDR3 nucleotide sequence: TGTGCCAGCAGTGAATATGGGAGCTCGGGAGCTAACTATGGCTACACCTTC.

This clone was detected only once. The chain carries TRBV6-4 and TRBJ2-1, with a possible D match to TRBD1 (5 bases). The germline V and J ends were trimmed by 3 bases and 0 bases, with 9 bases remaining between them. The CDR3 has 15 residues. The V gene's germline CDR1 is MRHNA and CDR2 SNTAGT. The CDR3 region is CASSERQGSYNEQFF. The DNA for the CDR3 is TGTGCCAGCAGTGAGAGGCAGGGCTCCTACAATGAGCAGTTCTTC.

The chain uses TRBV6-1 and TRBJ2-7; D possibly corresponds to TRBD1 (6 bases). Germline V lookup: CDR1 MNHNS, CDR2 SASEGT. This CDR3 comprises 15 residues. Trimming cost V 6 bases and J 6 bases, with 21 bases left between them. The CDR3: CASSTPGTFPTEQYF. CDR3 DNA: TGTGCCAGCAGCACACCTGGGACATTCCCGACCGAGCAGTACTTC.

This rearrangement joins TRBV10-3 to TRBJ1-4; maybe TRBD1 (6 bases). Deletions cut 6 bases from V and 8 bases from J, with 13 bases between. The CDR3 totals 13 residues. Germline lookup yields CDR1 ENHRY and CDR2 SYGVKD. The CDR3 DNA reads TGTGCCATCAGACAGGGAGAAGGGGAAAAACTGTTTTTT. Its protein product is CAIRQGEGEKLFF.

V and J are TRBV7-3 and TRBJ1-1, with D perhaps TRBD1 (5 bases). Germline lookup yields CDR1 SGHTA and CDR2 FQGTGA. CDR3 length: 14 amino acids. Trimming took off 7 bases at V and 0 bases at J, with 12 bases between the two ends. CDR3 amino acids: CASNPPGVNTEAFF. The CDR3 DNA reads TGTGCCAGCAATCCGCCGGGGGTGAACACTGAAGCTTTCTTT. Looking up the rest from reference TRBV7-3 and TRBJ1-1 gives the full variable domain: GAGVSQTPSNKVTEKGKYVELRCDPISGHTALYWYRQSLGQGPEFLIYFQGTGAADDSGLPNDRFFAVRPEGSVSTLKIQRTERGDSAVYLCASNPPGVNTEAFFGQGTRLTVV.

In this sample, this clone turned up once. This chain links TRBV5-5 with TRBJ2-7; 8 bases fit TRBD1. The CDR3 length is 15 residues. Germline trimming cut 4 bases from V and 4 bases from J; bases unmatched to any gene: 10. Germline V lookup: CDR1 SGHKS, CDR2 YYEKEE (reference sequence). This CDR3 reads CASSGRTGLAYEQYF. The DNA for the CDR3 is TGTGCCAGCAGCGGGAGGACAGGGTTAGCTTACGAGCAGTACTTC.

This sequence joins TRBV6-1 and TRBJ2-5; TRBD2 aligns across 7 bases. The ends lost 7 bases at V and 5 bases at J; junction bases unmatched: 13. Germline assignment: CDR1 MNHNS and CDR2 SASEGT. The CDR3 length is 15 residues. The CDR3 sequence: CASIRRGIGRETQYF. CDR3 DNA: TGTGCCAGCATACGGCGGGGGATAGGGCGGGAGACCCAGTACTTC.

The chain has TRBV10-3 and TRBJ2-3; maybe TRBD1 (6 bases). V lost 6 bases and J lost 5, with 15 bases in between. This CDR3 is built from 14 residues. The V gene's germline CDR1 is ENHRY and CDR2 SYGVKD. This CDR3 is CAIRNNRAGDTQYF. CDR3 nucleotides: TGTGCCATCAGGAACAACAGGGCTGGAGATACGCAGTATTTT.

The chain couples TRBV7-9 to TRBJ2-2; 7 nucleotides align to TRBD1. The CDR3 loop spans 15 amino acids. Germline V CDR1 and CDR2: SEHNR, FQNEAQ (reference sequence). Unmatched junction bases numbered 3, after V lost 1 base and J lost 4 bases. The CDR3 reads CASSLGAGGTGELFF. The DNA for the CDR3 is TGTGCCAGCAGCTTAGGGGCAGGGGGCACCGGGGAGCTGTTTTTT. The full variable domain, with the rest looked up from reference TRBV7-9 and TRBJ2-2, is DTGVSQNPRHKITKRGQNVTFRCDPISEHNRLYWYRQTLGQGPEFLTYFQNEAQLEKSRLLSDRFSAERPKGSFSTLEIQRTEQGDSAMYLCASSLGAGGTGELFFGEGSRLTVL.

The gene calls are TRBV9 and TRBJ2-7; 8 nucleotides agree with TRBD2. Germline V CDR1 and CDR2: SGDLS, YYNGEE. This CDR3 is 15 amino acids long. V was pared by 0 bases and J by 3 bases, with 5 bases of the junction left unmatched. The CDR3 coding sequence is TGTGCCAGCAGCGTAGGAAGCGGGAGTAACTACGAGCAGTACTTC. Protein product: CASSVGSGSNYEQYF.

The rearrangement links TRBV19 to TRBJ1-2; D is ambiguous. Germline values: CDR1 LNHDA, CDR2 SQIVND (reference sequence). The V end lost 3 bases, the J end lost 7 bases, and 15 bases lay between the germline ends. The CDR3 loop spans 14 amino acids. The DNA of the CDR3 is TGTGCCAGTAGTATCGGCCAGGACTCCTCTGGCTACACCTTC. This sequence encodes CASSIGQDSSGYTF.

V gene TRBV14 combines with J gene TRBJ2-1, with 10 bases matching TRBD1. Germline trimming cut 3 bases from V and 1 base from J; bases unmatched to any gene: 3. CDR1 is SGHDN, CDR2 FVKESK, per germline. This CDR3 contains 16 residues. CDR3 DNA: TGTGCCAGCAGCCATAGGGACAGGGGATCCTACAATGAGCAGTTCTTC. This sequence encodes CASSHRDRGSYNEQFF.

This clone was recorded once. The chain employs TRBV29-1 and TRBJ1-2; D is possibly TRBD1 (6 bases). Trimming removed 6 bases from V and 8 bases from J, with 16 bases in between. The germline V gene has CDR1 SQVTM and CDR2 ANQGSEA. This CDR3 is built from 12 residues. The CDR3 sequence is CSVQQGSLGYTF. Written as DNA, the CDR3 is TGCAGCGTGCAGCAGGGGTCCTTAGGCTACACCTTC.

The chain recombines TRBV7-3 with TRBJ2-3; 9 bases match TRBD2. This CDR3 has 16 amino acids. The junction had 4 bases not matched to a gene; V was cut back by 1 base and J by 2 bases. CDR1 and CDR2 (germline): SGHTA, FQGTGA. This CDR3 reads CASSLIGGGATDTQYF. DNA of the CDR3: TGTGCCAGCAGCTTAATAGGCGGGGGGGCCACAGATACGCAGTATTTT. Complete variable domain (other parts from reference TRBV7-3 and TRBJ2-3): GAGVSQTPSNKVTEKGKYVELRCDPISGHTALYWYRQSLGQGPEFLIYFQGTGAADDSGLPNDRFFAVRPEGSVSTLKIQRTERGDSAVYLCASSLIGGGATDTQYFGPGTRLTVL.

This chain links TRBV28 with TRBJ1-2, with 7 bases matching TRBD1. Germline-derived CDR1 and CDR2 are MDHEN and SYDVKM. The J segment lost 5 bases and the V segment lost 5 bases, leaving 8 bases of the junction unmatched. This CDR3 has 14 residues. For the CDR3, the DNA is TGTGCCAGCAGTGCCGGGACAGTTAATTATGGCTACACCTTC. This codes for CASSAGTVNYGYTF.

This clone is a singleton in its sample. This rearrangement joins TRBV6-9 to TRBJ2-3; D unresolved. The CDR3 has 16 residues. Germline V gene data show CDR1 as MNHGY and CDR2 as SVAAGI. V shed 7 bases and J shed 1 base, with 18 bases lying between them. The chain's CDR3 is CASTPRSATRTDTQYF. CDR3 nucleotides: TGTGCCAGCACCCCCCGTTCAGCGACCCGCACAGATACGCAGTATTTT.

The chain couples TRBV9 to TRBJ2-1; TRBD2 aligns across 10 bases. V gave up 5 bases and J gave up 3 bases; unmatched junction bases: 20. Germline V gene lookup returns CDR1 SGDLS and CDR2 YYNGEE. The CDR3 runs 20 residues. This CDR3 is CASSSTSGLAGEEFYNEQFF. CDR3 nucleotides: TGTGCCAGCAGTTCCACGTCGGGGCTAGCGGGGGAAGAGTTCTACAATGAGCAGTTCTTC.

The genes are TRBV4-1 and TRBJ1-1; tentatively, D is TRBD1 (6 bases). The CDR3 runs to 15 residues. Germline values: CDR1 MGHRA, CDR2 YSYEKL. V was clipped by 1 base and J by 0 bases, with 9 bases between them. For the CDR3, the DNA is TGCGCCAGCAGCCAAGCCGACAGGATGAACACTGAAGCTTTCTTT. Translation: CASSQADRMNTEAFF.

The rearrangement links TRBV18 to TRBJ2-5; 7 bases are shared with TRBD1. CDR3 size: 14 residues. Per germline, CDR1 KGHSH and CDR2 LQKENI. Losses at the gene ends were 5 bases for V and 2 bases for J; bases not matched to a gene: 5. CDR3 region: CASSAQGDQETQYF. The CDR3 region has the DNA TGTGCCAGCTCAGCCCAGGGGGATCAAGAGACCCAGTACTTC. Using reference TRBV18 and TRBJ2-5 for the parts outside the CDR3, the full variable domain is NAGVMQNPRHLVRRRGQEARLRCSPMKGHSHVYWYRQLPEEGLKFMVYLQKENIIDESGMPKERFSAEFPKEGPSILRIQQVVRGDSAAYFCASSAQGDQETQYFGPGTRLLVL.